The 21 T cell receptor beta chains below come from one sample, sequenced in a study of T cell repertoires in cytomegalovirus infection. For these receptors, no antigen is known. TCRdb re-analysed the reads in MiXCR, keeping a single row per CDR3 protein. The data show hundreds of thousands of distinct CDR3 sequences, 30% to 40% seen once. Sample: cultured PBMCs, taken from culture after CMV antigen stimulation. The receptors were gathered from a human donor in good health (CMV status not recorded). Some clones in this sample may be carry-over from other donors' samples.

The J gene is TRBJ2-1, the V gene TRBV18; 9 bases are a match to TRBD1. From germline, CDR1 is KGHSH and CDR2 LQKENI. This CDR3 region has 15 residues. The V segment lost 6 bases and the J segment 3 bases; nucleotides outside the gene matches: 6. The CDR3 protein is CASSPGQGFYNEQFF. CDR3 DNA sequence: TGTGCCAGCTCCCCGGGACAGGGATTCTACAATGAGCAGTTCTTC.

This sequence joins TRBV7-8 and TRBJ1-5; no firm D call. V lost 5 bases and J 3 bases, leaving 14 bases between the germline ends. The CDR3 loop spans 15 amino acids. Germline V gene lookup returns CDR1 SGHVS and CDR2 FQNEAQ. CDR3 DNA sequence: TGTGCCAGCAGCGGACGACTCGGCAACAATCAGCCCCAGCATTTT. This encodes CASSGRLGNNQPQHF.

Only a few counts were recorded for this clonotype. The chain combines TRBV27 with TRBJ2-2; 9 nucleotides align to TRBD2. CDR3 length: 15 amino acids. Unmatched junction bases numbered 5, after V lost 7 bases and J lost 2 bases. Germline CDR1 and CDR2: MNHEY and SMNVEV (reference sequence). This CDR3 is CASKRGRANTGELFF. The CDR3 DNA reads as TGTGCCAGCAAACGCGGGAGGGCTAACACCGGGGAGCTGTTTTTT.

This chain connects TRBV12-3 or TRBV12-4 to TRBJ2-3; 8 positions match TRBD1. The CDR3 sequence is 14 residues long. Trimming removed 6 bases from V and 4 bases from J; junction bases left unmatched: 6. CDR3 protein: CASRGQVPSDTQYF. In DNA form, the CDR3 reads TGTGCCAGCAGGGGACAGGTACCTTCAGATACGCAGTATTTT.

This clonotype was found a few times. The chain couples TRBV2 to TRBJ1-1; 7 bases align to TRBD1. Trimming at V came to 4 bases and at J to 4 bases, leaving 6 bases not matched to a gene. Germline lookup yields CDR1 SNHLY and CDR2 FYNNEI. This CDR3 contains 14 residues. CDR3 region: CASSVSDRATEAFF. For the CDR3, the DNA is TGTGCCAGCAGTGTCTCCGACAGGGCCACTGAAGCTTTCTTT.

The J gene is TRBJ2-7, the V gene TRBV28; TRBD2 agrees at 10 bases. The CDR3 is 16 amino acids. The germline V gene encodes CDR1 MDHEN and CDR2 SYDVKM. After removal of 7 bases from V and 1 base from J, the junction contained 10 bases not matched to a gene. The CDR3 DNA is TGTGCCAGCACCATCGGGGGACTAGCGCATTCCTACGAGCAGTACTTC. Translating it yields CASTIGGLAHSYEQYF.

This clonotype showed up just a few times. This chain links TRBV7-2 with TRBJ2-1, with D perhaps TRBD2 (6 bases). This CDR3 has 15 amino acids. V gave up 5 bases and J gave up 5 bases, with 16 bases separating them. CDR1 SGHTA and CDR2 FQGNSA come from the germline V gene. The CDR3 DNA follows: TGTGCCAGCAGCCTGGGACTTGCCCTCGACAATGAGCAGTTCTTC. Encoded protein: CASSLGLALDNEQFF.

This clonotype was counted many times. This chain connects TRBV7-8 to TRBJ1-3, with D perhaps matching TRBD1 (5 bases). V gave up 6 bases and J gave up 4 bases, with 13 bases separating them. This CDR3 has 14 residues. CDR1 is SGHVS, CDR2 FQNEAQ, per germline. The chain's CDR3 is CASSMNPGGNTIYF. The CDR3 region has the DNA TGTGCCAGCAGTATGAATCCAGGGGGAAACACCATATATTTT.

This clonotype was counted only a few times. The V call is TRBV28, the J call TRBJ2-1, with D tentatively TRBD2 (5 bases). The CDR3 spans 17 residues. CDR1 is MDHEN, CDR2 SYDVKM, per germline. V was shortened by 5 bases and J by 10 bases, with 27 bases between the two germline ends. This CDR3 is CASSPLLRTDWEGEQFF. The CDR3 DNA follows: TGTGCCAGCAGTCCTTTACTCCGGACGGACTGGGAAGGGGAGCAGTTCTTC.

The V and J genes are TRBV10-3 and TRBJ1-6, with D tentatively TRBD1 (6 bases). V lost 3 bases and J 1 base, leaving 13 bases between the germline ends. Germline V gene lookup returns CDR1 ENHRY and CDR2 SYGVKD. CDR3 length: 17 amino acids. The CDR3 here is CAISEGGGSSYNSPLHF. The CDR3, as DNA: TGTGCCATCAGTGAAGGAGGGGGAAGTTCCTATAATTCACCCCTCCACTTT.

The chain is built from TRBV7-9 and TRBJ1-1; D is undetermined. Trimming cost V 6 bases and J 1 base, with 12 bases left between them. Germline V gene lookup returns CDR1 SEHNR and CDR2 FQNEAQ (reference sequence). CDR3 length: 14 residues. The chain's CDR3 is CASSGRHENTEAFF. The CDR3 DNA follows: TGTGCCAGCAGTGGGAGACACGAGAACACTGAAGCTTTCTTT.

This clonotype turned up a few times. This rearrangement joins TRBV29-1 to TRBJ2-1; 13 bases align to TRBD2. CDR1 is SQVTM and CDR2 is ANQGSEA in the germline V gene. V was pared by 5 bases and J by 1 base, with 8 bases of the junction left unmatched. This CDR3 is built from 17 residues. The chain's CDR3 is CSVYRTSGSWSYNEQFF. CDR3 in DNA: TGCAGCGTTTACCGGACTAGCGGGAGTTGGTCCTACAATGAGCAGTTCTTC.

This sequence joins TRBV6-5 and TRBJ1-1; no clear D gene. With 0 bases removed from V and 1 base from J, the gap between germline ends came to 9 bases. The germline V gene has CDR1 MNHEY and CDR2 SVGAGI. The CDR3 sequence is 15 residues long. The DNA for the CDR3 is TGTGCCAGCAGTTACTCTTATGGCAGGAACACTGAAGCTTTCTTT. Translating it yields CASSYSYGRNTEAFF.

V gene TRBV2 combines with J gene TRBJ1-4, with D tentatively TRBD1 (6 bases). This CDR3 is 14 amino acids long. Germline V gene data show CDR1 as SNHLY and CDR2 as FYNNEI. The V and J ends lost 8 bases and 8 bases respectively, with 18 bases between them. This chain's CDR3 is CASQRESQGEKLFF. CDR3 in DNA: TGTGCCAGCCAAAGGGAGTCTCAGGGGGAAAAACTGTTTTTT.

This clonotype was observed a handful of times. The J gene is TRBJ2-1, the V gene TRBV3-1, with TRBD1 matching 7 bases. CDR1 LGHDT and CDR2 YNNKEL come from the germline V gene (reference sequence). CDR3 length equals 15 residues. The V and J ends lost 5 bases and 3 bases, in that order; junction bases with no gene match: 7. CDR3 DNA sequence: TGTGCCAGCAGCGAAGGACAGGTCAACTACAATGAGCAGTTCTTC. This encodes CASSEGQVNYNEQFF.

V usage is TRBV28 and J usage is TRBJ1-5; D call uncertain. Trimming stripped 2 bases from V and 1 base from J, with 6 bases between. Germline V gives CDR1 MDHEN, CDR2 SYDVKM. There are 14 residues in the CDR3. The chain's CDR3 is CASSLAPSNQPQHF. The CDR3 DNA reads TGTGCCAGCAGTTTAGCCCCAAGCAATCAGCCCCAGCATTTT.

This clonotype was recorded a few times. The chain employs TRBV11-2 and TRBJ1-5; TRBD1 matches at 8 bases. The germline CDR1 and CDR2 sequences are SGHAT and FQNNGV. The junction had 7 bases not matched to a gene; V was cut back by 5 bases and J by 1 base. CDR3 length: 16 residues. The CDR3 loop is CASSPGGMNSNQPQHF. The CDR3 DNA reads TGTGCCAGCAGCCCAGGGGGCATGAACAGCAATCAGCCCCAGCATTTT. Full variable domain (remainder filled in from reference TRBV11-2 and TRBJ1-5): EAGVAQSPRYKIIEKRQSVAFWCNPISGHATLYWYQQILGQGPKLLIQFQNNGVVDDSQLPKDRFSAERLKGVDSTLKIQPAKLEDSAVYLCASSPGGMNSNQPQHFGDGTRLSIL.

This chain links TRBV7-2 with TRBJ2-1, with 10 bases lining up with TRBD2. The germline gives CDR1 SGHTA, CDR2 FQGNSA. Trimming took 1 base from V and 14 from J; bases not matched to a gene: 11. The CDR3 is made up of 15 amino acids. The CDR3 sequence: CASSLGGSSGSEKFF. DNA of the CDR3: TGTGCCAGCAGCTTAGGAGGGTCTAGCGGGAGTGAAAAGTTCTTC.

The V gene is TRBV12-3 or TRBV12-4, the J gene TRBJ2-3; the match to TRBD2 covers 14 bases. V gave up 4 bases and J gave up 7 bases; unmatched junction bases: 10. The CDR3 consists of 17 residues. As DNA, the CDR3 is TGTGCCAGCAGTTCCGGGACTAGCGGGAGATATAGAAATACGCAGTATTTT. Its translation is CASSSGTSGRYRNTQYF.

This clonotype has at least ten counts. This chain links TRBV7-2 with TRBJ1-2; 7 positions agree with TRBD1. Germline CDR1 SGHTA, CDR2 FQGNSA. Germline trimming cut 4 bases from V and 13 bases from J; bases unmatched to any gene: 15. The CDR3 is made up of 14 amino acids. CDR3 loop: CASSSSGTAFSSTF. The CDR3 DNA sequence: TGTGCCAGCAGCTCCTCCGGGACAGCGTTTAGTAGCACCTTC.

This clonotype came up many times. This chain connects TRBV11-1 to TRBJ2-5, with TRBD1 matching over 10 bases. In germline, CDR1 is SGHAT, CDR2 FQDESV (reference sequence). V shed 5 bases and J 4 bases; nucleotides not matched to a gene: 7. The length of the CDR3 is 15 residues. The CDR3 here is CASSTVTGGIETQYF. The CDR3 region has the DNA TGTGCCAGCAGCACTGTGACAGGGGGCATAGAGACCCAGTACTTC.